This T cell receptor beta chain was captured by sequencing in a study of blood T cell repertoires in COVID-19. The data were produced by immunoSEQ multiplex PCR, yet TCRdb's version contains in-frame clones alone and is incomplete. The repertoire holds tens of thousands of clones, with approximately 85% as singletons. CDR1 and CDR2 (germline): SGHAT, FQNNGV. V was pared by 2 bases and J by 8 bases, with 14 bases between. The CDR3 length is 14 residues. This receptor was obtained from a man in his fifties with active COVID-19. This rearrangement joins TRBV11-2 to TRBJ2-3, with a possible D match to TRBD1 (6 bases). The sequencing sample was made of peripheral blood. DNA of the CDR3: TGTGCCAGCAGCTTAAACAGGGTGGGGAGTACGCAGTATTTT. This sequence encodes CASSLNRVGSTQYF.